These 5 T cell receptor beta chains originate from one sample sequenced in a study of shared T cell receptors in the human thymus. Profiled with immunoSEQ multiplex PCR; TCRdb holds only in-frame clones, not every one. The sample holds under 700,000 clones; 75% to 80% are singletons and the top ten take more than 0.01%. The same sample was also studied in work on human thymus T cells.

Sequences were obtained from thymocytes. The receptor set was obtained from a boy younger than two with a congenital heart defect.

CDR3 loop: CASSDRGNYGYTF. The CDR3 DNA sequence: TGTGCCAGCAGTGACAGGGGAAACTATGGCTACACCTTC. The chain carries TRBV14 and TRBJ1-2; TRBD1 matches at 8 bases. Germline CDR1 is SGHDN and CDR2 is FVKESK. The V and J ends lost 6 bases and 2 bases, in that order; junction bases with no gene match: 2. The CDR3 is made up of 13 amino acids.

The rearrangement uses TRBV4-3 and TRBJ2-2, with D unresolved. Germline lookup yields CDR1 LGHNA and CDR2 YSLEER. The CDR3 is 15 residues long. Trimming pared 0 bases from V and 2 bases from J, leaving 7 bases between. The CDR3 DNA sequence: TGCGCCAGCAGCCAAGAGCGCCAAAACACCGGGGAGCTGTTTTTT. Translated: CASSQERQNTGELFF.

The J gene is TRBJ1-5, the V gene TRBV7-6, with D unresolved. This CDR3 is built from 17 residues. Looked up from germline, CDR1 is SGHVS and CDR2 is FNYEAQ. Deletions cut 5 bases from V and 4 bases from J, with 21 bases between. CDR3 residues: CASSHKKRIRANQPQHF. The CDR3 DNA sequence: TGTGCCAGCAGCCATAAAAAGAGGATCCGAGCAAATCAGCCCCAGCATTTT.

The J gene is TRBJ1-1, the V gene TRBV25-1; TRBD1 might be the D (6 bases). Trimming left V 5 bases short and J 4 bases short, with 14 bases between. This CDR3 comprises 14 residues. The V gene's germline CDR1 is MGHDK and CDR2 SYGVNS. For the CDR3, the DNA is TGTGCCAGCAGTAGCAGGGGTTACAGCACTGAAGCTTTCTTT. Protein sequence: CASSSRGYSTEAFF.

The V and J genes are TRBV29-1 and TRBJ1-2; D not resolved. CDR1 and CDR2 (germline): SQVTM, ANQGSEA. CDR3 length: 16 amino acids. Trimming stripped 0 bases from V and 2 bases from J, with 16 bases between. In DNA, the CDR3 is TGCAGCGTTGAAGAAATAGCCGAACGGAGAAACTATGGCTACACCTTC. As protein: CSVEEIAERRNYGYTF. The complete variable domain, with remaining parts taken from reference TRBV29-1 and TRBJ1-2, reads SAVISQKPSRDICQRGTSLTIQCQVDSQVTMMFWYRQQPGQSLTLIATANQGSEATYESGFVIDKFPISRPNLTFSTLTVSNMSPEDSSIYLCSVEEIAERRNYGYTFGSGTRLTVV.